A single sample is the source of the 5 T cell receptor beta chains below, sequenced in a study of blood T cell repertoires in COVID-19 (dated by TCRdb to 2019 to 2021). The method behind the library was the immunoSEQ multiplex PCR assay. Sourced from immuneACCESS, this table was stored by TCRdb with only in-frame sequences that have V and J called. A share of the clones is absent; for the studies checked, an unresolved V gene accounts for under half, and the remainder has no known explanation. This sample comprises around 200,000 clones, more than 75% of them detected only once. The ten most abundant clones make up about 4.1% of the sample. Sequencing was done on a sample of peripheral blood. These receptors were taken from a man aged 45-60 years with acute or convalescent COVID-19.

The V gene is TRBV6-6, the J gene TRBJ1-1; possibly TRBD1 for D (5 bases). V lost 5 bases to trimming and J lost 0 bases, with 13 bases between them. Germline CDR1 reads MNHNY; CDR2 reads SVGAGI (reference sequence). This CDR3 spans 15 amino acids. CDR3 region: CASSATDIVNTEAFF. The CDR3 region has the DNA TGTGCCAGCAGTGCTACGGACATCGTGAACACTGAAGCTTTCTTT.

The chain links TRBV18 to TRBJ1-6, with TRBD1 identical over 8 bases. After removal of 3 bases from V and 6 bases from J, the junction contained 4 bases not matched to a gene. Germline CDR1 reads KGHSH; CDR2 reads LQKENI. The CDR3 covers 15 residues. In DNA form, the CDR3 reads TGTGCCAGCTCACCCGGGACAGGTAGTAATTCACCCCTCCACTTT. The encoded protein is CASSPGTGSNSPLHF. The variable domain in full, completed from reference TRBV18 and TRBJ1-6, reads NAGVMQNPRHLVRRRGQEARLRCSPMKGHSHVYWYRQLPEEGLKFMVYLQKENIIDESGMPKERFSAEFPKEGPSILRIQQVVRGDSAAYFCASSPGTGSNSPLHFGNGTRLTVT.

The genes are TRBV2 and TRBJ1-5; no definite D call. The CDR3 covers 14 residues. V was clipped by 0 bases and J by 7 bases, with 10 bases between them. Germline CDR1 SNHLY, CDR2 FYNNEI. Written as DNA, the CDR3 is TGTGCCAGCAGTGAAGCGGCCGGGATCCAGCCCCAGCATTTT. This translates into CASSEAAGIQPQHF.

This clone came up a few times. The CDR3 DNA is TGTGCCAGCTCACCATCCGAGAGGAACACTGAAGCTTTCTTT. This translates into CASSPSERNTEAFF. The chain joins TRBV18 to TRBJ1-1; no firm D call. CDR3 size: 14 residues. The V gene's germline CDR1 is KGHSH and CDR2 LQKENI. The germline V and J ends were trimmed by 2 bases and 1 base, with 8 bases remaining between them.

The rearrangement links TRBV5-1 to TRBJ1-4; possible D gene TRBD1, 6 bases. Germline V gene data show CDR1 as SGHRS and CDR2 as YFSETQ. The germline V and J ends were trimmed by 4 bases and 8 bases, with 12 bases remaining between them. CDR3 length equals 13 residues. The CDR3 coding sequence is TGCGCCAGCAGCGCAGGGGTGGAAGAAAAACTGTTTTTT. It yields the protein CASSAGVEEKLFF.